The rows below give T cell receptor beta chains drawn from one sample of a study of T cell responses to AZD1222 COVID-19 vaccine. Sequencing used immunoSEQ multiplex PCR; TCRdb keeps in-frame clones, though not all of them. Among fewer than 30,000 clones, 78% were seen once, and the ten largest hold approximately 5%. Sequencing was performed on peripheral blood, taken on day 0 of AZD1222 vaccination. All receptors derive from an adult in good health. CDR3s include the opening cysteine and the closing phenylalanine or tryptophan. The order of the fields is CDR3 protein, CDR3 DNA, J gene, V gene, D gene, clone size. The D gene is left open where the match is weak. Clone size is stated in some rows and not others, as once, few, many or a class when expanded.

CDR3 protein: CAWSVGTSGRADTQYF
CDR3 DNA: TGTGCCTGGAGTGTTGGGACTAGCGGGAGGGCAGATACGCAGTATTTT
J gene: TRBJ2-3
V gene: TRBV30
D gene: TRBD2
clone size: NA

CDR3 protein: CATKVPGTTNEKLFF
CDR3 DNA: TGTGCCACCAAGGTACCCGGCACAACTAATGAAAAACTGTTTTTT
J gene: TRBJ1-4
V gene: TRBV15
D gene: NA
clone size: NA

CDR3 protein: CAWRLWQGAAAGELFF
CDR3 DNA: TGTGCCTGGAGGTTGTGGCAGGGGGCTGCGGCCGGGGAGCTGTTTTTT
J gene: TRBJ2-2
V gene: TRBV30
D gene: TRBD1
clone size: NA

CDR3 protein: CASTPPGGRYGYTF
CDR3 DNA: TGTGCCAGTACCCCCCCAGGGGGCAGGTATGGCTACACCTTC
J gene: TRBJ1-2
V gene: TRBV19
D gene: TRBD1
clone size: NA

CDR3 protein: CASSQRQGGQPQHF
CDR3 DNA: TGCGCCAGCAGCCAAAGACAGGGAGGCCAGCCCCAGCATTTT
J gene: TRBJ1-5
V gene: TRBV4-1
D gene: TRBD1
clone size: NA

CDR3 protein: CASIPGRMTNEKLFF
CDR3 DNA: TGTGCCAGTATCCCTGGGCGGATGACTAATGAAAAACTGTTTTTT
J gene: TRBJ1-4
V gene: TRBV19
D gene: NA
clone size: once

CDR3 protein: CASSPDRTIGGYTF
CDR3 DNA: TGTGCCAGCAGCCCAGACCGCACCATCGGGGGCTACACCTTC
J gene: TRBJ1-2
V gene: TRBV11-3
D gene: NA
clone size: NA

CDR3 protein: CASSRRGGAVTFF
CDR3 DNA: TGTGCCAGCAGCCGGAGGGGGGGGGCGGTTACTTTCTTT
J gene: TRBJ1-1
V gene: TRBV5-8
D gene: NA
clone size: NA

CDR3 protein: CASSQAPVVAGGLKKTQYF
CDR3 DNA: TGTGCCAGCAGCCAAGCCCCGGTGGTAGCGGGGGGGCTGAAAAAGACCCAGTACTTC
J gene: TRBJ2-5
V gene: TRBV14
D gene: TRBD2
clone size: NA

CDR3 protein: CASSGAAPLHF
CDR3 DNA: TGTGCCAGCAGCGGGGCGGCGCCCCTCCACTTT
J gene: TRBJ1-6
V gene: TRBV21-1
D gene: NA
clone size: few

CDR3 protein: CASSLSLGAGGPNEQFF
CDR3 DNA: TGCGCCAGCAGCCTCTCCTTGGGGGCGGGAGGGCCTAATGAGCAGTTCTTC
J gene: TRBJ2-1
V gene: TRBV4-3
D gene: TRBD2
clone size: NA